The sequence of this T cell receptor (beta chain) was determined in a study of blood T cells in healthy people across ages. Looked up from germline, CDR1 is DFQATT and CDR2 is SNEGSKA (reference sequence). The trim removed 1 base at V and 10 bases at J, leaving 10 bases unmatched. The CDR3 is 16 amino acids. On this clonotype itself: Its specificity is not known.

At least 6 million PBMCs were isolated per sample. Total RNA extracted from each sample amounted to at least 6 micrograms. Overall study results and limits: Estimated diversity that came from one million T cells was considered an underestimate.

PCR was performed a second time for about 6 to 12 cycles using a sample-barcoded 5' primer and a J-beta primer mix. A single record per CDR3 protein comes from TCRdb applying MiXCR to the 5' RACE reads. The sample holds approximately 360,000 distinct CDR3 sequences, over 45% seen once. The sequencing input was blood. This TCR was recovered from a man in his 60s in good health. V usage is TRBV20-1 and J usage is TRBJ2-1, with TRBD2 matching 13 bases. CDR3 residues: CSARGPTSGRAREQFF. The CDR3 DNA reads as TGCAGTGCTAGAGGCCCAACTAGCGGGAGGGCACGGGAGCAGTTCTTC.